These T cell receptor beta chains were read from a single sample in a study of CD8 T cells in Susac syndrome. MiXCR was run by TCRdb on the immunoSEQ multiplex PCR reads, yielding one entry per CDR3 protein. The data hold 150,000 to 200,000 distinct CDR3 sequences, with about 92% observed a single time. Sequencing was carried out using CD4+ T cells from PBMCs. The source of these receptors is a human donor in good health. Both conserved end residues are trimmed from each CDR3.

>13|TRBJ2-1|TRBV3-1
ASSPTPDSYNEQF
>12|TRBJ2-7|TRBV5-4
ASSLEGSEYEQY
>12|TRBJ1-4|TRBV4-1
ASSPWTGSEKLF
>11|TRBJ2-3|TRBV2
ASCVGVRDTQY
>12|TRBJ1-5|TRBV18
ASSRDRAGQPQH
>9|TRBJ2-5|TRBV3-1
ASSHPQTQY
>11|TRBJ2-7|TRBV6-5
ASRYRPAYEQY
>12|TRBJ2-6|TRBV5-1
ASSYLSGANVLT
>14|TRBJ2-5|TRBV6-6
ASSTWDSVTQETQY
>15|TRBJ2-5|TRBV4-3
ASSQDITGGRRETQY
>13|TRBJ2-2|TRBV4-1
ASSQGGQGVGELF
>12|TRBJ1-6|TRBV19
ASSTQGTRSPLH
>13|TRBJ2-1|TRBV7-9
ASTPLGAGYNEQF
>14|TRBJ1-2|TRBV6-2/TRBV6-3
ASSYLAVSAGRGYT
>14|TRBJ2-7|TRBV11-2
ASSSRGGDTTAEQY
>9|TRBJ1-4|TRBV29-1
SVVRGQKLF
>11|TRBJ1-5|TRBV5-1
ASSWDVDQPQH
>15|TRBJ1-6|TRBV10-2
ASSGDRGSSYNSPLH
>15|TRBJ2-5|TRBV14
ASSQDIGWYQQETQY
>9|TRBJ2-7|TRBV24-1
ATSDLDEQY
>13|TRBJ2-4|TRBV6-2/TRBV6-3
ASMDPVGAKNIQY
>12|TRBJ1-1|TRBV9
ASSEDPLNTEAF
>10|TRBJ2-3|TRBV10-3
AIRTLAGTQY
>11|TRBJ2-3|TRBV24-1
ATSDTYEHTQY
>14|TRBJ2-2|TRBV7-9
ASSPGQPSNTGELF
>13|TRBJ1-6|TRBV5-6
ASSLVGQGHSPLH
>9|TRBJ1-1|TRBV28
ASSVWAGAF
>14|TRBJ2-7|TRBV5-4
ASSLAGEGLSYEQY
>10|TRBJ1-2|TRBV3-1
ASSQHNYGYT
>12|TRBJ1-1|TRBV7-8
ASSATQGGTEAF
>13|TRBJ2-1|TRBV6-1
ASSESGGRSTEQF
>13|TRBJ2-2|TRBV10-3
AISDGRFNTGELF
>13|TRBJ2-7|TRBV3-1
ASSQDGGLLYEQY
>13|TRBJ1-1|TRBV7-7
ASSARQGMNTEAF
>15|TRBJ2-4|TRBV7-2
ASSSNRGPVAKNIQY
>11|TRBJ2-3|TRBV20-1
SASGLSTDTQY
>13|TRBJ2-2|TRBV30
AWRDLGANTGELF
>15|TRBJ2-2|TRBV6-2/TRBV6-3
ASTLRRSRGNTGELF
>13|TRBJ2-5|TRBV12-3/TRBV12-4
ASSFAGGGLETQY
>13|TRBJ2-6|TRBV2
ASSLDWSGANVLT
>12|TRBJ2-5|TRBV6-2/TRBV6-3
ASSYSGGGETQY
>9|TRBJ2-7|TRBV20-1
SARQDYEQY
>14|TRBJ2-7|TRBV20-1
SARDSAGTDYYEQY
>16|TRBJ2-1|TRBV27
ASSLYRDRATSYNEQF
>11|TRBJ1-1|TRBV7-7
ASSSGPNTEAF
>13|TRBJ1-1|TRBV7-2
ASTAVPALATEAF
>13|TRBJ1-2|TRBV28
ASSSVPSRDYGYT
>11|TRBJ2-1|TRBV5-1
ASSFDRAGGQF
>11|TRBJ1-5|TRBV19
ASSGQGGQPQH
>12|TRBJ2-3|TRBV10-3
AIRLAGVADTQY
>12|TRBJ2-2|TRBV18
ASSPQGVHGELF
>12|TRBJ1-5|TRBV12-3/TRBV12-4
ASSFALRSWPQH
>11|TRBJ1-5|TRBV7-9
ASSPGTNQPQH